This TCR beta chain originates from a study of cytomegalovirus exposure and HLA in healthy donors. The PCR ran on 60 Vbeta and 13 Jbeta primers. Method: immunoSEQ multiplex PCR; TCRdb's copy keeps in-frame clones and lacks some. The sample data list 50,000 or so clones. Regarding this clone: No antigen is known for it.

CDR1 and CDR2 (germline): SGHRS, YFSETQ. This CDR3 comprises 13 residues. V shed 4 bases and J 12 bases; nucleotides not matched to a gene: 12. Broader study findings: Most CMV-associated TCR beta chains appeared HLA-restricted in a later analysis. Later analysis demonstrated an association between a missense DCLRE1C variant and TCR beta V- and J-gene trimming. Listed as cytomegalovirus-associated were 150 or so TCR beta chains.

The rearrangement joins TRBV5-1 to TRBJ1-1, with 7 bases identical to TRBD1. The origin of this receptor is a woman aged 60-75 years in good health and CMV-seropositive. The material sequenced was PBMCs. The CDR3 DNA follows: TGCGCCAGCAGCAGCCCCGGGACAGTCATAACTTTCTTT. Translated, it gives CASSSPGTVITFF.